This entry lists 18 T cell receptor beta chains sequenced from one sample in a study of blood T cells in healthy people across ages. Alongside a J-beta primer mix, a sample-barcoded 5' primer served in a second PCR lasting 7 to 11 cycles. TCRdb independently ran MiXCR on the 5' RACE reads; one entry per CDR3 protein. The table has about 1.1 million distinct CDR3 sequences, around two fifths seen once; the top ten hold roughly 14%. Sequenced material: blood. All receptors come from a man between 18 and 35 years old in good health.

This clonotype was seen a handful of times. This chain connects TRBV27 to TRBJ2-4; 11 positions match TRBD2. The CDR3 contains 19 residues. The germline gives CDR1 MNHEY, CDR2 SMNVEV (reference sequence). The ends lost 4 bases at V and 0 bases at J; junction bases unmatched: 11. The DNA of the CDR3 is TGTGCCAGCAGTTCTCCTTGGAGGCTAGCGGGGGGAGCCAAAAACATTCAGTACTTC. Its protein product is CASSSPWRLAGGAKNIQYF.

The chain joins TRBV15 to TRBJ2-5, with D possibly being TRBD2 (5 bases). This CDR3 has 15 residues. Germline V gene data show CDR1 as LNHNV and CDR2 as YYDKDF (reference sequence). Trimming cost V 0 bases and J 5 bases, with 13 bases left between them. DNA of the CDR3: TGTGCCACCAGCAGAGATCACGGGATGATCGAGACCCAGTACTTC. As protein: CATSRDHGMIETQYF. Full variable domain (remainder filled in from reference TRBV15 and TRBJ2-5): DAMVIQNPRYQVTQFGKPVTLSCSQTLNHNVMYWYQQKSSQAPKLLFHYYDKDFNNEADTPDNFQSRRPNTSFCFLDIRSPGLGDTAMYLCATSRDHGMIETQYFGPGTRLLVL.

The chain employs TRBV25-1 and TRBJ2-1; no clear D. Per germline, CDR1 MGHDK and CDR2 SYGVNS. The V end lost 7 bases, the J end lost 7 bases, and 11 bases lay between the germline ends. This CDR3 has 12 amino acids. The CDR3 region is CASTKAQNEQFF. Here the CDR3 DNA reads TGTGCCAGCACCAAGGCGCAGAATGAGCAGTTCTTC. Based on the CDR3 plus reference TRBV25-1 and TRBJ2-1, the full variable domain is EADIYQTPRYLVIGTGKKITLECSQTMGHDKMYWYQQDPGMELHLIHYSYGVNSTEKGDLSSESTVSRIRTEHFPLTLESARPSHTSQYLCASTKAQNEQFFGPGTRLTVL.

This chain uses TRBV7-2 with TRBJ1-3; unclear D gene. CDR1 is SGHTA, CDR2 FQGNSA, per germline. CDR3 length: 16 residues. Trimming took off 1 base at V and 3 bases at J, with 13 bases between the two ends. The CDR3 bases are TGTGCCAGCAGCTTAGTTTTGGCCAGCTTTGGAAACACCATATATTTT. Translating gives CASSLVLASFGNTIYF. The full variable domain, completed using reference TRBV7-2 and TRBJ1-3, is GAGVSQSPSNKVTEKGKDVELRCDPISGHTALYWYRQSLGQGLEFLIYFQGNSAPDKSGLPSDRFSAERTGGSVSTLTIQRTQQEDSAVYLCASSLVLASFGNTIYFGEGSWLTVV.

This chain uses TRBV13 with TRBJ1-2; D may be TRBD1 (5 bases). The germline V gene encodes CDR1 PRHDT and CDR2 FYEKMQ (reference sequence). The germline V and J ends were trimmed by 5 bases and 4 bases, with 17 bases remaining between them. The CDR3 is made up of 15 amino acids. CDR3 protein: CASSNRGAGIYGYTF. The CDR3 coding sequence is TGTGCCAGCAGCAATAGGGGTGCAGGGATCTATGGCTACACCTTC.

The V gene is TRBV4-2, the J gene TRBJ2-7; a weak D match, TRBD1 (6 bases). Germline CDR1 reads LGHNA; CDR2 reads YNFKEQ. Deletions cut 1 base from V and 2 bases from J, with 12 bases between. The CDR3 runs 15 residues. CDR3 residues: CASSQGRQEPYEQYF. Here the CDR3 DNA reads TGTGCCAGCAGCCAAGGGCGACAGGAGCCCTACGAGCAGTACTTC.

V gene TRBV30 combines with J gene TRBJ1-1, with TRBD1 matching over 8 bases. The CDR3 contains 14 residues. J gave up 9 bases and V 4 bases, and 13 bases lay outside the gene matches. Germline CDR1 GTSNPN, CDR2 SVGIG (reference sequence). The CDR3: CAWTLQPQGVQAFF. In DNA, the CDR3 is TGTGCCTGGACTCTACAACCACAGGGGGTGCAAGCTTTCTTT.

This rearrangement joins TRBV12-3 or TRBV12-4 to TRBJ1-4, with 7 bases fitting TRBD1. The CDR3 has 15 residues. V shed 5 bases, J shed 4 bases, and the junction held 7 bases outside the gene matches. The CDR3 DNA is TGTGCCAGCAGTCTCCGGGACAGATATAATGAAAAACTGTTTTTT. Protein sequence: CASSLRDRYNEKLFF.

V gene TRBV6-5 combines with J gene TRBJ1-5; D not resolved. Germline CDR1 MNHEY, CDR2 SVGAGI. V was pared by 0 bases and J by 4 bases, with 10 bases between. The CDR3 length is 15 residues. The DNA of the CDR3 is TGTGCCAGCAGTTACTCCGGGCAGCTGAATCAGCCCCAGCATTTT. Its protein product is CASSYSGQLNQPQHF.

As DNA, the CDR3 is TGTGCCAGCGAAAAGCACCGGGACAGGGGTGTGGAGACCCAGTACTTC. As protein: CASEKHRDRGVETQYF. This chain uses TRBV6-2 or TRBV6-3 with TRBJ2-7, with 10 bases identical to TRBD1. The J call may be mistaken, given a closer DNA end match to TRBJ2-5. The length of the CDR3 is 16 residues. CDR1 is MNHEY and CDR2 is SVGEGT in the germline V gene.

The genes are TRBV10-3 and TRBJ2-3, with 8 nucleotides matching TRBD1. CDR3 length: 15 residues. The junction had 4 bases not matched to a gene; V was cut back by 2 bases and J by 3 bases. The germline V gene encodes CDR1 ENHRY and CDR2 SYGVKD. DNA of the CDR3: TGTGCCATCAGTGAGGGACAGGGTTGGACAGATACGCAGTATTTT. This codes for CAISEGQGWTDTQYF.

V is TRBV5-1 and J is TRBJ2-7, with 7 bases lining up with TRBD2. The CDR3 consists of 15 residues. With 3 bases clipped from V and 11 bases from J, the junction kept 17 bases outside the gene matches. The germline gives CDR1 SGHRS, CDR2 YFSETQ. The CDR3: CASSSGPVTSRNEYF. CDR3 bases: TGCGCCAGCAGCTCAGGCCCAGTGACTAGCAGGAATGAGTACTTC.

DNA for the CDR3: TGCAGTGCTGACATGACTAGCGGGATTCAAGAGACCCAGTACTTC. Translated, it gives CSADMTSGIQETQYF. This chain links TRBV20-1 with TRBJ2-5, with 11 bases identical to TRBD2. Germline loops: CDR1 DFQATT, CDR2 SNEGSKA (reference sequence). The length of the CDR3 is 15 residues. Trimming removed 5 bases from V and 2 bases from J; junction bases left unmatched: 7.

This clonotype turned up a few times. The chain has TRBV13 and TRBJ2-2; TRBD2 agrees at 7 bases. The germline V gene has CDR1 PRHDT and CDR2 FYEKMQ (reference sequence). There are 15 residues in the CDR3. The V segment lost 6 bases and the J segment 5 bases; nucleotides outside the gene matches: 9. The DNA for the CDR3 is TGTGCCAGCAGTTATCAGCGGGGTCAAACCGGGGAGCTGTTTTTT. Translated: CASSYQRGQTGELFF. Drawing the rest from reference TRBV13 and TRBJ2-2, the complete variable domain is AAGVIQSPRHLIKEKRETATLKCYPIPRHDTVYWYQQGPGQDPQFLISFYEKMQSDKGSIPDRFSAQQFSDYHSELNMSSLELGDSALYFCASSYQRGQTGELFFGEGSRLTVL.

This clonotype was picked up one time. The chain has TRBV3-1 and TRBJ2-2; TRBD2 is a possible D gene (5 bases). The CDR3 spans 17 residues. V was trimmed by 7 bases and J by 0 bases, leaving 18 bases between them. Germline CDR1 is LGHDT and CDR2 is YNNKEL (reference sequence). The CDR3 spells CASTPTGIYANTGELFF. The CDR3 coding sequence is TGTGCCAGCACCCCGACGGGGATATACGCGAACACCGGGGAGCTGTTTTTT. Full variable domain (rest looked up from reference TRBV3-1 and TRBJ2-2): DTAVSQTPKYLVTQMGNDKSIKCEQNLGHDTMYWYKQDSKKFLKIMFSYNNKELIINETVPNRFSPKSPDKAHLNLHINSLELGDSAVYFCASTPTGIYANTGELFFGEGSRLTVL.

This sequence joins TRBV4-3 and TRBJ2-1, with unresolved D. Germline V lookup: CDR1 LGHNA, CDR2 YSLEER. There are 16 residues in the CDR3. With 0 bases removed from V and 3 bases from J, the gap between germline ends came to 12 bases. CDR3 sequence: CASSQDWDLDYNEQFF. The CDR3 nucleotides read TGCGCCAGCAGCCAAGATTGGGATCTCGACTACAATGAGCAGTTCTTC.

There are a few counts of this clonotype. This chain links TRBV20-1 with TRBJ2-1, with D possibly matching TRBD1 (5 bases). The V end was cut by 0 bases, the J end by 15 bases, with 21 bases between. Germline assignment: CDR1 DFQATT and CDR2 SNEGSKA (reference sequence). The CDR3 covers 14 residues. The chain's CDR3 is CSARDLYGARLTFF. The CDR3 region has the DNA TGCAGTGCTAGAGATCTCTATGGGGCTAGGCTTACGTTCTTC.

The V and J genes are TRBV9 and TRBJ2-1; no definite D call. Germline V gene sequence: CDR1 SGDLS, CDR2 YYNGEE. V was clipped by 6 bases and J by 5 bases, with 15 bases between them. The CDR3 runs to 14 residues. CDR3 DNA sequence: TGTGCCAGCAACGGAAGTCAGGCCGACAATGAGCAGTTCTTC. It yields the protein CASNGSQADNEQFF.